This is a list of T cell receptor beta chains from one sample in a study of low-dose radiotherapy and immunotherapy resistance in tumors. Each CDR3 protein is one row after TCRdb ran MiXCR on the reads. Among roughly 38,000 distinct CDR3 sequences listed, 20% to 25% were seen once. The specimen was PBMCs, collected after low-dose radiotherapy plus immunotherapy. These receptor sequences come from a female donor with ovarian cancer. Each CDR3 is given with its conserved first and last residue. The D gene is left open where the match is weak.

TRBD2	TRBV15	CATWSGGPAETQYF
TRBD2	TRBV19	CASSIALAGEDTQYF
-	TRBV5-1	CASSLDLQGWGEAFF
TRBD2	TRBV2	CASSELAGGEETQYF
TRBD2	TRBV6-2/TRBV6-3	CASRRAGVVDTQYF
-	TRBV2	CARDPRELFFF
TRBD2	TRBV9	CASSVGGGRQEAQYF
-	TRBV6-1	CASSENRLNTGELFF
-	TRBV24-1	CATRSTNTEAFF
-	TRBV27	CASSSGWRTEAFF
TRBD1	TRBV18	CASSPDRGTQYF
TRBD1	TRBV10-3	CAISESRQGSNEQFF
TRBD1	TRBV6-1	CATCQDRETGELFF
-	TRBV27	CASWSATTNYGYTF
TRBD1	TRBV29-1	CSAETGVNGAFF
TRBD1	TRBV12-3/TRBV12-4	CASSRTGGPDTQYF
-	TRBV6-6	CASSYPQDVRTGQPQHF
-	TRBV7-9	CASSNTHGIPGPYNEQFF
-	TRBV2	CASSEEVLSTEAFF
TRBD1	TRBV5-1	CASSSSTGAGDTQYF
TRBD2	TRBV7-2	CASSLSGRQQYF
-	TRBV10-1	CASSESGRTGELFF
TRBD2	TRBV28	CASSFWLAGAGEQFF
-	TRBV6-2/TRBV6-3	CASSELYEKLFF
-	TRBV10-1	CASSSTEIHNQPQHF
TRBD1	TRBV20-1	CSASGQSGYSPLHF
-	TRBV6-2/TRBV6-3	CASRSRDSNYGYTF
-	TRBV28	CASSALREFSNEQFF
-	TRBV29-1	CSVRDFLNTGELFFF
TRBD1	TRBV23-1	CASSQLGTVNTGELFF
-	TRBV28	CASGPTAPYEQYF
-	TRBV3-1	CASSQESRALGTQYF
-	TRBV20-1	CSAKGPVLDSYNEQFF